This is a list of T cell receptor beta chains from one sample in a study of cytomegalovirus exposure and HLA in healthy donors. Data came from immunoSEQ multiplex PCR; TCRdb stores just in-frame clones and leaves some out. This table has about 140,000 clones, roughly 81% appearing once. The sample taken for sequencing was PBMCs. The receptors come from a female donor in good health and CMV-seronegative. Both conserved end residues are part of each CDR3. The D gene is left open where the match is weak. Rows may omit the clone size; those that give it use once, few, many or a size class.

>-|-|TRBJ2-3|TRBV7-9
CASSLVAASEGMGTDTQYF
TGTGCCAGCAGCTTGGTCGCTGCCAGCGAGGGAATGGGCACAGATACGCAGTATTTT
>-|TRBD2|TRBJ2-3|TRBV5-1
CASSLGTSGSTGTDTQYF
TGCGCCAGCAGCTTAGGGACTAGCGGTTCAACTGGCACAGATACGCAGTATTTT
>-|-|TRBJ2-7|TRBV2
CASSSTGSSYGQYF
TGTGCCAGCAGTAGCACAGGGAGCTCCTACGGGCAGTACTTC
>few|TRBD2|TRBJ2-7|TRBV27
CASSFIAGSYEQYF
TGTGCCAGCAGTTTTATAGCGGGCTCCTACGAGCAGTACTTC
>-|TRBD2|TRBJ2-5|TRBV10-1
CASSDGTSGGRVGQETQYF
TGCGCCAGCAGCGATGGGACTAGCGGGGGCCGTGTTGGCCAAGAGACCCAGTACTTC
>-|-|TRBJ1-1|TRBV28
CASSLYNHMNTEAFF
TGTGCCAGCAGTTTATACAACCACATGAACACTGAAGCTTTCTTT
>few|-|TRBJ1-1|TRBV28
CASTAAALGTEAFF
TGTGCCAGCACAGCGGCTGCCTTGGGCACTGAAGCTTTCTTT
>few|TRBD1|TRBJ1-4|TRBV6-5
CASSRDRWEKLFF
TGTGCCAGCAGTCGGGACAGATGGGAAAAACTGTTTTTT
>-|-|TRBJ2-7|TRBV7-9
CASSLTGYPEQYF
TGTGCCAGCAGCTTGACAGGCTATCCCGAGCAGTACTTC
>-|-|TRBJ1-1|TRBV7-3
CASSLSGGPEAFF
TGTGCCAGCAGCCTATCGGGGGGCCCTGAAGCTTTCTTT
>-|-|TRBJ1-2|TRBV5-8
CASSSGGQSRNYGYTF
TGTGCCAGCAGCTCTGGGGGACAATCCCGTAACTATGGCTACACCTTC
>-|-|TRBJ2-3|TRBV20-1
CSATLADTQYF
TGCAGTGCCACTCTAGCCGATACGCAGTATTTT
>-|-|TRBJ1-3|TRBV9
CASGGDRRPDGNTIYF
TGTGCCAGCGGGGGGGACCGGCGGCCTGATGGAAACACCATATATTTT
>-|-|TRBJ1-2|TRBV7-9
CASSPNEAPYGYTF
TGTGCCAGCAGCCCAAACGAGGCCCCATATGGCTACACCTTC
>-|-|TRBJ1-1|TRBV4-1
CASSQVPGNTEAFF
TGCGCCAGCAGCCAAGTCCCCGGGAACACTGAAGCTTTCTTT
>-|-|TRBJ2-7|TRBV5-5
CASSRDTYSYEQYF
TGTGCCAGCAGCCGGGACACCTACTCCTACGAGCAGTACTTC
>-|TRBD1|TRBJ1-4|TRBV10-3
CAIRAGDRGKLFF
TGTGCCATCAGAGCCGGGGACAGGGGAAAACTGTTTTTT
>-|TRBD1|TRBJ1-2|TRBV7-9
CASIPSRVTGVYGYTF
TGTGCCAGCATTCCTTCGAGGGTGACAGGGGTGTATGGCTACACCTTC
>-|TRBD1|TRBJ2-5|TRBV6-1
CASRAGTGFAETQYF
TGTGCCAGCAGAGCCGGGACAGGGTTTGCAGAGACCCAGTACTTC
>-|-|TRBJ2-3|TRBV18
CASSPTFTDTQYF
TGTGCCAGCTCACCAACTTTCACAGATACGCAGTATTTT
>-|-|TRBJ1-1|TRBV29-1
CSAPDRNTEAFF
TGCAGCGCACCGGACAGAAACACTGAAGCTTTCTTT
>once|-|TRBJ2-3|TRBV5-1
CASSFFGGRTDTQYF
TGCGCCAGCAGCTTCTTCGGCGGCCGCACAGATACGCAGTATTTT
>-|TRBD1|TRBJ2-7|TRBV23-1
CASSPMRDRAYEQYF
TGCGCCAGCAGTCCCATGAGGGACAGAGCCTACGAGCAGTACTTC
>-|TRBD1|TRBJ1-4|TRBV7-6
CASSTQTGINEKLFF
TGTGCCAGCAGCACCCAGACAGGGATTAATGAAAAACTGTTTTTT
>-|TRBD1|TRBJ2-7|TRBV5-4
CASSPRQGAAYEQYF
TGTGCCAGCAGCCCTAGACAGGGGGCGGCCTACGAGCAGTACTTC
>-|-|TRBJ1-2|TRBV9
CASSVGGANYGYTF
TGTGCCAGCAGCGTAGGCGGAGCTAACTATGGCTACACCTTC
>-|TRBD1|TRBJ2-1|TRBV6-6
CATRTGDYNEQFF
TGTGCCACCCGGACAGGGGACTACAATGAGCAGTTCTTC
>-|TRBD2|TRBJ2-1|TRBV5-1
CASSVGIQPGLAGPPPYNEQFF
TGCGCCAGCAGCGTGGGAATCCAACCGGGACTAGCGGGACCCCCTCCGTACAATGAGCAGTTCTTC
>-|-|TRBJ1-4|TRBV7-2
CASRDGTLDSNEKLFF
TGTGCCAGCAGAGACGGGACACTTGACTCGAATGAAAAACTGTTTTTT
>once|-|TRBJ1-1|TRBV29-1
CSVEDGLNTEAFF
TGCAGCGTTGAAGATGGCCTGAACACTGAAGCTTTCTTT
>-|TRBD2|TRBJ2-7|TRBV28
CASSSHSPGGRASEQYF
TGTGCCAGCAGCTCTCACTCACCGGGAGGGAGGGCCTCCGAGCAGTACTTC
>-|-|TRBJ2-2|TRBV10-1
CASSVTATNTGELFF
TGCGCCAGTAGTGTAACCGCGACGAACACCGGGGAGCTGTTTTTT
>-|-|TRBJ1-5|TRBV19
CASSRGVSDQPQHF
TGTGCCAGTAGTCGGGGGGTTTCGGATCAGCCCCAGCATTTT
>-|TRBD1|TRBJ2-4|TRBV7-9
CASSPSTGLAKNIQYF
TGTGCCAGCAGCCCGTCGACAGGGCTAGCCAAAAACATTCAGTACTTC
>once|-|TRBJ1-1|TRBV27
CASSPTRRRHTEAFF
TGTGCCAGCAGTCCCACGAGGAGACGGCACACTGAAGCTTTCTTT
>few|-|TRBJ2-1|TRBV19
CASSQTRREQFF
TGTGCCAGTAGTCAGACGCGGCGTGAGCAGTTCTTC
>-|TRBD1|TRBJ2-7|TRBV28
CASSSRIQGFTYEQYF
TGTGCCAGCAGTTCCCGGATACAGGGGTTTACCTACGAGCAGTACTTC